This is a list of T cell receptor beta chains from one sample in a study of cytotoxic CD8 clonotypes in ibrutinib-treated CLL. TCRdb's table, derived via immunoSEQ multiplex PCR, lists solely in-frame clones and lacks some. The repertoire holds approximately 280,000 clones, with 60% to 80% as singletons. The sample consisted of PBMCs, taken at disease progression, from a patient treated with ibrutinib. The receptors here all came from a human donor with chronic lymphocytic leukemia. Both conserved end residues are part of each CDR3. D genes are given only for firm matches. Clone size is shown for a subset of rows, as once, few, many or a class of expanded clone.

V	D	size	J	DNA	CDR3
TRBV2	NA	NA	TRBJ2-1	TGTGCCAGCAAGGCGGGGTCCACCGGCAATGAGCAGTTCTTC	CASKAGSTGNEQFF
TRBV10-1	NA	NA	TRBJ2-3	TGCGCCAGCAGCCGGGCCGACACTAGCACAGATACGCAGTATTTT	CASSRADTSTDTQYF
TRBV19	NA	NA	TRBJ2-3	TGTGCCAGTAGTTCTGCGGCAGGCCCTACTGCAGATACGCAGTATTTT	CASSSAAGPTADTQYF
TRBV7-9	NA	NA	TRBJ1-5	TGTGCCAGCAGCGCTCAGGGTTCCAGGCAGCCCCAGCATTTT	CASSAQGSRQPQHF
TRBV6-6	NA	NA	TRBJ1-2	TGTGCCAGCAGTTACCCCTCCAATTCTAACTATGGCTACACCTTC	CASSYPSNSNYGYTF
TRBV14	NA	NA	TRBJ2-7	TGTGCCAGCAGCCAAGTTCGTAGCGGTCCCTACGAGCAGTACTTC	CASSQVRSGPYEQYF
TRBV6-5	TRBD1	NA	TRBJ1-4	TGTGCCAGCAAGCTCCAGGGGGCGTTGGGAAAACTGTTTTTT	CASKLQGALGKLFF
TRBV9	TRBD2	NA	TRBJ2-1	TGTGCCAGCAGCTACTCCCCGGGACTAGCGGGAGAATACGATGAGCAGTTCTTC	CASSYSPGLAGEYDEQFF
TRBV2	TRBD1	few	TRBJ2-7	TGTGCCAGCAGCTCAGACAGGGTAGCCCACGAGCAGTACTTC	CASSSDRVAHEQYF
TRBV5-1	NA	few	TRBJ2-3	TGCGCCAGCAGCCCTCTAGGTCTCGATACGCAGTATTTT	CASSPLGLDTQYF
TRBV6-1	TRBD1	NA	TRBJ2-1	TGTGCCAGCAGGCGACAGGGCGATAATGAGCAGTTCTTC	CASRRQGDNEQFF